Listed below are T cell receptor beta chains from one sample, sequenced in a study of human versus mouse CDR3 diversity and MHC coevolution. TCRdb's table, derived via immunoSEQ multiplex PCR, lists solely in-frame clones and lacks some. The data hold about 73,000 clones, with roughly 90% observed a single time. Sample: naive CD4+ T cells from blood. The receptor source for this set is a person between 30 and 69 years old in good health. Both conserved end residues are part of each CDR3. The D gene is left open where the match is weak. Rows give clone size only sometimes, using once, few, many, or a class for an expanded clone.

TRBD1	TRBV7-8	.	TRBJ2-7	CASSSTGGSYEQYF	TGTGCCAGCAGCTCTACAGGGGGCTCCTACGAGCAGTACTTC
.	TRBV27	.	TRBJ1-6	CASSLVAPADNSPLHF	TGTGCCAGCAGTTTGGTAGCCCCCGCGGATAATTCACCCCTCCACTTT
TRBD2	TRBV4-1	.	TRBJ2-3	CASSQGSTSGRADTQYF	TGCGCCAGCAGCCAGGGCTCGACTAGCGGGAGGGCCGATACGCAGTATTTT
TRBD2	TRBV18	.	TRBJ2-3	CASQLAGGQGTQYF	TGTGCCAGCCAACTAGCGGGAGGTCAGGGTACGCAGTATTTT
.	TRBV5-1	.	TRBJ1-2	CASSLVQQGYGYTF	TGCGCCAGCAGCTTAGTACAGCAGGGCTATGGCTACACCTTC
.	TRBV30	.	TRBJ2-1	CAWLRRGENEQFF	TGTGCCTGGCTTAGACGGGGAGAGAATGAGCAGTTCTTC
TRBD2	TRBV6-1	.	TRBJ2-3	CASSVLAGAPDTQYF	TGTGCCAGCAGTGTCCTAGCGGGGGCTCCGGATACGCAGTATTTT
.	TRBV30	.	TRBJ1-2	CASDSVLNYGYTF	TGTGCCTCAGACTCCGTCCTTAACTATGGCTACACCTTC
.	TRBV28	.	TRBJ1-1	CASSNKGGENTEAFF	TGTGCCAGCAGTAACAAGGGGGGGGAGAACACTGAAGCTTTCTTT
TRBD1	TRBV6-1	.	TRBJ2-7	CASSEGTGSYEQYF	TGTGCCAGCAGTGAAGGGACAGGGTCCTACGAGCAGTACTTC
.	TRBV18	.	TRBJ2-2	CASSIFPPGEGELFF	TGTGCCAGCTCTATATTCCCACCCGGTGAAGGGGAGCTGTTTTTT
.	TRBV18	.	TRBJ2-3	CASSLYNSGSSTDTQYF	TGTGCCAGCTCACTCTACAACAGCGGATCTAGCACAGATACGCAGTATTTT
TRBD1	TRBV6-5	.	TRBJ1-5	CASRETGGAQQPQHF	TGTGCCAGCAGAGAGACAGGGGGCGCCCAGCAGCCCCAGCATTTT
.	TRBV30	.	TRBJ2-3	CAWSATAGTQYF	TGTGCCTGGAGTGCGACAGCAGGTACGCAGTATTTT
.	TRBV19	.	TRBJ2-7	CASSRSGVRYEQYF	TGTGCCAGTAGCCGGTCAGGGGTGAGATACGAGCAGTACTTC
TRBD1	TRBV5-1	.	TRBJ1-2	CASSLSAGGGYGYTF	TGCGCCAGCAGCTTGTCGGCAGGGGGCGGGTATGGCTACACCTTC
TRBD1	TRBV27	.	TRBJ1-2	CASSPGTGVVYGYTF	TGTGCCAGCAGTCCCGGGACAGGGGTTGTCTATGGCTACACCTTC
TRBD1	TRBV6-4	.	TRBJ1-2	CASSETGGHGYTF	TGTGCCAGCAGCGAGACAGGGGGCCATGGCTACACCTTC
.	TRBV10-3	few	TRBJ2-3	CAIRTGVAGDTQYF	TGTGCCATCAGAACAGGGGTAGCGGGGGATACGCAGTATTTT
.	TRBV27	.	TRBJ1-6	CASSLSGGPSSYNSPLHF	TGTGCCAGCAGTTTATCCGGCGGTCCTAGCTCCTATAATTCACCCCTCCACTTT
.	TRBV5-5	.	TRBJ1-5	CASSAAPGQPQHF	TGTGCCAGCAGCGCCGCCCCGGGTCAGCCCCAGCATTTT
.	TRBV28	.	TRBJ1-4	CASRRAPNEKLFF	TGTGCCAGCAGGAGGGCCCCTAATGAAAAACTGTTTTTT
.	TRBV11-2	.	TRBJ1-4	CASSPQGRVEKLFF	TGTGCCAGCAGCCCCCAGGGCAGGGTTGAAAAACTGTTTTTT
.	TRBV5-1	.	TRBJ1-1	CASSPERGGTEAFF	TGCGCCAGCAGCCCGGAACGGGGGGGCACTGAAGCTTTCTTT
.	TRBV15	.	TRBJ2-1	CATSSGAYNEQFF	TGTGCCACCAGCAGCGGGGCCTACAATGAGCAGTTCTTC